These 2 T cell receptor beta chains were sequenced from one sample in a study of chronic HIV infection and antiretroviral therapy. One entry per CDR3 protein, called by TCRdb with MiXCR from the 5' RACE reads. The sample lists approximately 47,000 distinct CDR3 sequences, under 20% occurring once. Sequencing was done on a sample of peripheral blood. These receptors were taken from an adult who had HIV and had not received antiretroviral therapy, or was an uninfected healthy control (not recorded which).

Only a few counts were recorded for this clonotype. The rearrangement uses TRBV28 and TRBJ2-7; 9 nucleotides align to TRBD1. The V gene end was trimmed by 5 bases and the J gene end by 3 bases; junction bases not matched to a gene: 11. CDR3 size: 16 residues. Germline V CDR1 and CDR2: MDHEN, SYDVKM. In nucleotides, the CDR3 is TGTGCCAGCAGTCCCCCGCCGGGACAGGGTCTCTACGAGCAGTACTTC. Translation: CASSPPPGQGLYEQYF.

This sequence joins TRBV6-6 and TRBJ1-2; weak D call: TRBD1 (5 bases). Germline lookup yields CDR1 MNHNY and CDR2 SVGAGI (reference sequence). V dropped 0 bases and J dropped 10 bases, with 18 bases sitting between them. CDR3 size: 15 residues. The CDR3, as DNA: TGTGCCAGCAGTTACTCTAGGGGCCCTAGTGAAGTCTACACCTTC. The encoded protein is CASSYSRGPSEVYTF.